Listed below are T cell receptor beta chains from one sample, sequenced in a study of blood T cell repertoires in COVID-19. The data were produced by immunoSEQ multiplex PCR, yet TCRdb's version contains in-frame clones alone and is incomplete. The sample lists 25,000 to 30,000 clones, approximately 90% occurring once. The sample was peripheral blood. The receptors stem from a man in his 60s with acute or convalescent COVID-19. CDR3s include the opening cysteine and the closing phenylalanine or tryptophan. A D gene is named only where the DNA matches it firmly. Expanded clones are given a class, and other clones once, few, many or no size at all.

d_call: .; clone_size: .; v_call: TRBV5-4; j_call: TRBJ1-2; cdr3_aa: CASSLGRGITDRANYGYTF; cdr3_nt: TGTGCCAGCAGCTTGGGCAGGGGCATTACCGACCGAGCTAACTATGGCTACACCTTC
d_call: TRBD1; clone_size: .; v_call: TRBV2; j_call: TRBJ1-2; cdr3_aa: CASTWDRVEGYTF; cdr3_nt: TGTGCCAGCACCTGGGACAGGGTAGAGGGCTACACCTTC
d_call: TRBD1; clone_size: .; v_call: TRBV16; j_call: TRBJ2-7; cdr3_aa: CASSRMGQAYEQYF; cdr3_nt: TGTGCCAGCAGCCGGATGGGACAGGCCTACGAGCAGTACTTC
d_call: .; clone_size: .; v_call: TRBV12-3/TRBV12-4; j_call: TRBJ2-7; cdr3_aa: CASSQGIEQYF; cdr3_nt: TGTGCCAGCAGTCAGGGGATCGAGCAGTACTTC
d_call: TRBD2; clone_size: .; v_call: TRBV5-5; j_call: TRBJ2-7; cdr3_aa: CASSTRLAGGIEEQYF; cdr3_nt: TGTGCCAGCAGCACCCGACTAGCGGGGGGAATCGAAGAGCAGTACTTC
d_call: .; clone_size: .; v_call: TRBV3-1/TRBV3-2; j_call: TRBJ1-5; cdr3_aa: CASSQDGSNQPQHF; cdr3_nt: TGTGCCAGCAGCCAAGACGGGAGCAATCAGCCCCAGCATTTT
d_call: TRBD2; clone_size: once; v_call: TRBV6-4; j_call: TRBJ2-3; cdr3_aa: CASSDLAGGKDTQYF; cdr3_nt: TGTGCCAGCAGTGACCTAGCGGGAGGGAAAGATACGCAGTATTTT
d_call: TRBD2; clone_size: .; v_call: TRBV11-2; j_call: TRBJ2-3; cdr3_aa: CASSSSGLAGPSTDTQYF; cdr3_nt: TGTGCCAGCAGCTCTAGCGGACTAGCGGGGCCAAGCACAGATACGCAGTATTTT
d_call: .; clone_size: .; v_call: TRBV11-2; j_call: TRBJ2-7; cdr3_aa: CASSLRGNYEQYF; cdr3_nt: TGTGCCAGCAGCTTAAGGGGGAACTACGAGCAGTACTTC
d_call: .; clone_size: medium-sized; v_call: TRBV2; j_call: TRBJ1-1; cdr3_aa: CASSAGEGANTEAFF; cdr3_nt: TGTGCCAGCAGTGCGGGGGAAGGAGCGAACACTGAAGCTTTCTTT
d_call: .; clone_size: .; v_call: TRBV6-1; j_call: TRBJ2-3; cdr3_aa: CASSEQGPDTQYF; cdr3_nt: TGTGCCAGCAGTGAACAGGGCCCAGATACGCAGTATTTT
d_call: .; clone_size: .; v_call: TRBV2; j_call: TRBJ1-2; cdr3_aa: CASSVSVEGYTF; cdr3_nt: TGTGCCAGCAGTGTGTCTGTGGAGGGCTACACCTTC
d_call: .; clone_size: once; v_call: TRBV18; j_call: TRBJ2-1; cdr3_aa: CASSTGTIYNEQFF; cdr3_nt: TGTGCCAGCTCGACCGGGACAATCTACAATGAGCAGTTCTTC
d_call: .; clone_size: .; v_call: TRBV19; j_call: TRBJ1-2; cdr3_aa: CASSPAGSYYGYTF; cdr3_nt: TGTGCCAGTAGCCCAGCGGGCAGCTACTATGGCTACACCTTC
d_call: TRBD2; clone_size: .; v_call: TRBV6-5; j_call: TRBJ2-3; cdr3_aa: CASSFPVGLGTDTQYF; cdr3_nt: TGTGCCAGCAGTTTCCCCGTTGGACTAGGGACAGATACGCAGTATTTT
d_call: TRBD1; clone_size: .; v_call: TRBV6-5; j_call: TRBJ1-5; cdr3_aa: CASGTGGFNQPQHF; cdr3_nt: TGTGCCAGCGGGACAGGGGGCTTCAATCAGCCCCAGCATTTT
d_call: TRBD1; clone_size: few; v_call: TRBV5-5; j_call: TRBJ2-1; cdr3_aa: CASSLGPGQGNEQFF; cdr3_nt: TGTGCCAGCAGCTTGGGTCCGGGACAGGGGAATGAGCAGTTCTTC
d_call: TRBD1; clone_size: once; v_call: TRBV19; j_call: TRBJ2-6; cdr3_aa: CASSQTGGAGANVLTF; cdr3_nt: TGTGCCAGTAGTCAAACAGGGGGCGCTGGGGCCAACGTCCTGACTTTC